These T cell receptor beta chains were read from a single sample in a study of beta chain features in type 1 diabetes. Only in-frame clones appear in the TCRdb table, and some are missing; sequencing was by immunoSEQ multiplex PCR. Of about 180,000 clones listed, around an eighth were seen once; the top ten hold 0.62%. The sequenced material came from central memory CD4+ T cells from blood. All receptors come from a woman younger than 35 in good health. CDR3s include the opening cysteine and the closing phenylalanine or tryptophan. A D gene is named only where the DNA matches it firmly. Only part of the rows carry a size: once, few, many, or a class if the clone is expanded.

-,TRBJ2-1,TRBV28,-,CASTQRGNEQFF,TGTGCCAGCACCCAACGAGGCAATGAGCAGTTCTTC
few,TRBJ2-7,TRBV7-8,TRBD2,CASSQPGLGVHEQYF,TGTGCCAGCAGCCAGCCCGGACTAGGGGTCCACGAGCAGTACTTC
few,TRBJ1-5,TRBV29-1,-,CSVGTRNQPQHF,TGCAGCGTCGGGACAAGGAATCAGCCCCAGCATTTT
few,TRBJ2-1,TRBV28,TRBD2,CASSLGRANEQFF,TGTGCCAGCAGTCTAGGGAGGGCTAATGAGCAGTTCTTC
-,TRBJ2-7,TRBV6-5,TRBD1,CATSLTGDNEQYF,TGTGCCACCAGCCTGACAGGGGACAACGAGCAGTACTTC
few,TRBJ2-1,TRBV5-1,TRBD1,CASAPGTGYDEQFF,TGCGCCAGCGCCCCGGGGACAGGGTATGATGAGCAGTTCTTC
-,TRBJ2-5,TRBV5-4,-,CASSLAGYQETQYF,TGTGCCAGCAGCTTGGCAGGATACCAAGAGACCCAGTACTTC
-,TRBJ2-3,TRBV28,TRBD1,CASSIDRVDTQYF,TGTGCCAGCAGTATCGACAGGGTAGATACGCAGTATTTT
-,TRBJ2-7,TRBV6-5,-,CASSGQPTSYEQYF,TGTGCCAGCAGCGGACAGCCGACCTCCTACGAGCAGTACTTC
few,TRBJ2-4,TRBV13,TRBD2,CASSLLTSGTQYF,TGTGCCAGCAGCCTTCTGACTAGCGGGACACAGTACTTC
few,TRBJ2-5,TRBV20-1,-,CSASPGETQYF,TGCAGTGCTAGCCCGGGAGAGACCCAGTACTTC
once,TRBJ2-1,TRBV27,TRBD2,CASSLTSGSGEQFF,TGTGCCAGCAGTCTGACTAGCGGGAGTGGTGAGCAGTTCTTC
few,TRBJ1-2,TRBV4-2,TRBD1,CASSQENNDRQGAQRGYTF,TGTGCCAGCAGCCAAGAAAATAATGATAGACAGGGGGCGCAGAGAGGCTACACCTTC
few,TRBJ2-4,TRBV6-5,-,CASSEMMSKNIQYF,TGTGCCAGCAGTGAGATGATGTCCAAAAACATTCAGTACTTC
few,TRBJ1-1,TRBV18,TRBD1,CASSLDREVGEAFF,TGTGCCAGCTCACTAGACAGGGAGGTGGGTGAAGCTTTCTTT
-,TRBJ2-5,TRBV6-6,-,CASIPNGVGGETQYF,TGTGCCAGCATCCCCAACGGTGTGGGAGGAGAGACCCAGTACTTC
few,TRBJ1-2,TRBV5-6,-,CASSRLSTGSGYTF,TGTGCCAGCAGCCGACTTTCTACAGGGAGCGGCTACACCTTC
few,TRBJ2-3,TRBV19,TRBD2,CASSPGLAAPDTQYF,TGTGCCAGTAGCCCGGGACTAGCGGCGCCAGATACGCAGTATTTT
few,TRBJ2-1,TRBV18,-,CASSPGNQGRNNEQFF,TGTGCCAGCTCACCAGGTAACCAGGGAAGGAATAATGAGCAGTTCTTC
-,TRBJ2-7,TRBV29-1,TRBD1,CSANSLQGARGEQYF,TGCAGCGCTAACTCACTCCAGGGGGCGCGTGGGGAGCAGTACTTC
few,TRBJ2-7,TRBV7-9,TRBD2,CASRAGLAGGTAEQYF,TGTGCCAGCAGGGCGGGGCTAGCGGGAGGGACAGCCGAGCAGTACTTC
few,TRBJ2-3,TRBV29-1,TRBD1,CSVLRGRGTDTQYF,TGCAGCGTTCTCAGGGGGCGGGGCACAGATACGCAGTATTTT
-,TRBJ2-3,TRBV27,-,CASSPPWGAPSTDTQYF,TGTGCCAGCAGTCCCCCTTGGGGAGCTCCTAGCACAGATACGCAGTATTTT
few,TRBJ2-7,TRBV28,-,CASIARGNEQYF,TGTGCCAGCATCGCTCGGGGGAACGAGCAGTACTTC
-,TRBJ2-1,TRBV11-2,TRBD2,CASSPRLAGNGNEQFF,TGTGCCAGCAGCCCACGACTAGCGGGAAATGGGAATGAGCAGTTCTTC
few,TRBJ2-3,TRBV9,-,CASSVGSGDTQYF,TGTGCCAGCAGCGTAGGCAGCGGGGATACGCAGTATTTT
-,TRBJ1-2,TRBV10-3,TRBD1,CAIREDRDRGYTF,TGTGCCATCAGGGAGGACAGGGATCGGGGCTACACCTTC
few,TRBJ2-1,TRBV7-9,-,CASSLSGTSNNEQFF,TGTGCCAGCAGCTTATCTGGGACTTCTAACAATGAGCAGTTCTTC
few,TRBJ2-3,TRBV7-3,TRBD2,CASSLIAGGTDTQYF,TGTGCCAGCAGCTTAATTGCGGGAGGCACAGATACGCAGTATTTT
-,TRBJ2-3,TRBV28,TRBD2,CASSSTSGSLTDTQYF,TGTGCCAGCAGCAGTACCAGCGGGAGTCTTACAGATACGCAGTATTTT
few,TRBJ2-1,TRBV2,TRBD2,CAGRREGLYPEQFF,TGTGCCGGTAGGCGGGAGGGCCTTTACCCTGAGCAGTTCTTC
-,TRBJ2-5,TRBV29-1,TRBD2,CSVALAGARETQYF,TGCAGCGTGGCACTAGCGGGGGCGAGGGAGACCCAGTACTTC
-,TRBJ2-7,TRBV25-1,-,CASSDSFYEQYF,TGTGCCAGCAGCGACTCTTTCTACGAGCAGTACTTC
few,TRBJ1-1,TRBV19,-,CASSPSDRRGTEAFF,TGTGCCAGTAGCCCGTCAGATCGGCGGGGCACTGAAGCTTTCTTT
-,TRBJ2-3,TRBV27,TRBD2,CASRPLAGGSTDTQYF,TGTGCCAGCAGGCCGCTAGCGGGAGGGTCTACAGATACGCAGTATTTT
-,TRBJ2-1,TRBV29-1,-,CSGARAGNEQFF,TGCAGCGGTGCAAGGGCGGGCAATGAGCAGTTCTTC
-,TRBJ1-5,TRBV30,-,CAWRADSNQPQHF,TGTGCCTGGAGAGCTGATAGCAATCAGCCCCAGCATTTT
few,TRBJ1-2,TRBV11-2,TRBD1,CASSWDRGWGYTF,TGTGCCAGCAGCTGGGACAGGGGGTGGGGCTACACCTTC
few,TRBJ2-1,TRBV29-1,TRBD2,CSVGPSGSGSYNEQFF,TGCAGCGTGGGACCTAGCGGGAGTGGATCCTACAATGAGCAGTTCTTC
-,TRBJ2-7,TRBV15,-,CATSRDSGLYEQYF,TGTGCCACCAGCAGAGATAGTGGGCTCTACGAGCAGTACTTC
-,TRBJ2-2,TRBV5-1,-,CASSSQAAGELFF,TGCGCCAGCAGCTCCCAGGCTGCCGGGGAGCTGTTTTTT